This T cell receptor beta chain is drawn from a study of beta chain features in type 1 diabetes. Researchers reported sorting CD4+ naive, central memory, regulatory and stem cell-like memory cells via CD45RO/CCR7/CD25/CD127/CD95/CD27. CDR1 SGHNT and CDR2 YYREEE come from the germline V gene (reference sequence). Trimming left V 2 bases short and J 9 bases short, with 6 bases between. The CDR3 is 12 residues long. Study findings and constraints: A moderate, significant TCRB CDR3 shortening appeared in type 1 diabetes across four CD4+ subsets.

This clone was detected a few times. As yet, its antigen is unknown. Isolated RNA was reverse transcribed in full, so expressed TCRB transcripts were sequenced. Sequencing was performed with immunoSEQ multiplex PCR; in TCRdb, only in-frame clones are kept and a portion is missing. This table holds around 250,000 clones, 27% found once. What was sequenced was central memory CD4+ T cells from blood. This sequence joins TRBV5-4 and TRBJ1-6; D is uncertain. The TCR originated in a man aged 30-40 years in good health. CDR3 DNA sequence: TGTGCCAGCAGCTTCTATGGTTCACCCCTCCACTTT. Amino acids: CASSFYGSPLHF.